This T cell receptor (beta chain) stems from a study of blood T cell repertoires in COVID-19. The assay was immunoSEQ multiplex PCR, and TCRdb's table has in-frame clones only and misses some. The profile covers approximately 250,000 clones, with 85% to 90% appearing a single time and around 4% taken by the ten largest. Germline assignment: CDR1 MNHEY and CDR2 SVGAGI. Trimming took 8 bases from V and 2 from J, leaving 4 bases between them. The CDR3 loop spans 10 amino acids. This clonotype was sampled from a woman in her thirties who had recovered from COVID-19. The rearrangement uses TRBV6-5 and TRBJ2-7; D is undetermined. Sequencing was carried out using PBMCs or T cells enriched from blood (not recorded which). This CDR3 is CASGAYEQYF. The CDR3 coding sequence is TGTGCCAGCGGAGCCTACGAGCAGTACTTC.